What follows are 11 T cell receptor beta chains derived from one specimen sequenced in a study of Graves' ophthalmopathy and Graves' hyperthyroidism (dated by TCRdb to the late 2010s). TCRdb records Illumina HiSeq 2000 as the sequencer. For repertoire sequencing, TCR beta CDR3 regions were amplified from RNA transcripts. A first-round RT-PCR used HTBI primers with the Qiagen OneStep RT-PCR kit, followed by a second-round multiplex PCR, size selection and purification. Through fastp at Q25 and MiXCR, TCRdb rebuilt clones from the public reads, retaining in-frame beta chains. Rows are combined by CDR3 protein, so each entry shows the most common genes and DNA. Counted in this sample were 450,000 to 600,000 distinct CDR3 sequences; approximately 37% of them appeared once. The ten largest clones represent about 4.6% of the sample. Source material: peripheral blood or thyroid tissue (not recorded which). These receptors were collected from an adult man with Graves' hyperthyroidism.

About this clonotype: The missing conserved phenylalanine or tryptophan at the end of this CDR3 makes a read error likely. The J gene is TRBJ2-2, the V gene TRBV20-1; 7 bases align to TRBD1. The CDR3 has 14 amino acids. Germline lookup yields CDR1 DFQATT and CDR2 SNEGSKA (reference sequence). Trimming took 6 bases from V and 2 from J; bases not matched to a gene: 6. The CDR3 bases are TGCAGTGCCCGACAGGGAGCTAACACCGGGGAGCTGTTTTCT. Its protein product is CSARQGANTGELFS.

As to this clonotype: This may come from a read error, since a much larger clone is one base off. The chain employs TRBV10-3 and TRBJ1-2, with D possibly being TRBD1 (6 bases). Germline V gene lookup returns CDR1 ENHRY and CDR2 SYGVKD. This CDR3 is 13 amino acids long. V was shortened by 3 bases and J by 4 bases, with 9 bases between the two germline ends. DNA of the CDR3: TGTGCCATCAGTGAAAGCAGGGGCTATGGCTACACCTTC. Its translation is CAISESRGYGYTF.

J is TRBJ1-1 and V is TRBV7-2; tentative D call: TRBD1 (6 bases). Germline lookup yields CDR1 SGHTA and CDR2 FQGNSA. CDR3 length: 15 residues. Trimming removed 2 bases from V and 6 bases from J, with 16 bases in between. DNA for the CDR3: TGTGCCAGCAGCTTACGGGGACAAAAACACTCTGAAGCTTTCTTT. This gives the protein CASSLRGQKHSEAFF.

Ten or more counts support this clonotype. The chain is built from TRBV11-3 and TRBJ2-5, with 9 bases that match TRBD1. Germline CDR1 SGHNT, CDR2 YENEEA. This CDR3 contains 14 residues. V gave up 2 bases and J gave up 5 bases; unmatched junction bases: 3. The CDR3 sequence: CASSLNRGLETQYF. The CDR3 DNA is TGTGCCAGCAGCTTAAACAGGGGGCTGGAGACCCAGTACTTC.

The rearrangement joins TRBV2 to TRBJ2-1, with D possibly being TRBD1 or TRBD2 (5 bases each). V shed 8 bases and J shed 0 bases, with 11 bases lying between them. Germline assignment: CDR1 SNHLY and CDR2 FYNNEI. This CDR3 comprises 14 residues. CDR3 nucleotides: TGTGCCAGCGGGGACGGAAGCTCCTACAATGAGCAGTTCTTC. It translates to CASGDGSSYNEQFF.

This clonotype was detected ten times or more. The V and J genes are TRBV6-5 and TRBJ1-2; no clear D gene. Between the trimmed V and J ends, which lost 0 bases and 2 bases, there was a span of 10 bases. This CDR3 spans 15 amino acids. The V gene's germline CDR1 is MNHEY and CDR2 SVGAGI. The CDR3 loop reads CASSYSRLLNYGYTF. Here the CDR3 DNA reads TGTGCCAGCAGTTACTCGAGATTGCTGAACTATGGCTACACCTTC.

The J gene is TRBJ1-2, the V gene TRBV29-1, with 10 positions matching TRBD1. Germline-derived CDR1 and CDR2 are SQVTM and ANQGSEA. The trim removed 5 bases at V and 5 bases at J, leaving 5 bases unmatched. The CDR3 spans 13 residues. This chain's CDR3 is CSVRTGGWYGYTF. CDR3 in DNA: TGCAGCGTTCGGACAGGGGGATGGTATGGCTACACCTTC.

The J gene is TRBJ1-1, the V gene TRBV20-1; 10 nucleotides match TRBD1. J was trimmed by 5 bases and V by 1 base; bases with no gene match: 4. Germline V gives CDR1 DFQATT, CDR2 SNEGSKA (reference sequence). The CDR3 length is 14 residues. The CDR3 reads CSARGGTGETEAFF. In nucleotides, the CDR3 is TGCAGTGCTAGAGGGGGGACAGGGGAGACTGAAGCTTTCTTT.

This clonotype appeared a few times. This sequence joins TRBV20-1 and TRBJ2-3; 7 bases map to TRBD2. V lost 3 bases to trimming and J lost 4 bases; unmatched junction nucleotides: 13. The CDR3 spans 16 residues. CDR1 and CDR2 from the germline V gene are DFQATT and SNEGSKA (reference sequence). CDR3 protein: CSARETSSIRSDTQYF. In nucleotides, the CDR3 is TGCAGTGCTAGGGAGACTAGCTCAATCCGGTCAGATACGCAGTATTTT.

The chain carries TRBV9 and TRBJ2-7; TRBD1 matches 10 bases. The CDR3 extends over 13 amino acids. Germline V lookup: CDR1 SGDLS, CDR2 YYNGEE. J gave up 6 bases and V 0 bases, and 0 bases lay outside the gene matches. The CDR3 region is CASSVGTGGEQYF. The DNA for the CDR3 is TGTGCCAGCAGCGTAGGGACAGGGGGCGAGCAGTACTTC. Variable domain in full (rest from reference TRBV9 and TRBJ2-7): DSGVTQTPKHLITATGQRVTLRCSPRSGDLSVYWYQQSLDQGLQFLIQYYNGEERAKGNILERFSAQQFPDLHSELNLSSLELGDSALYFCASSVGTGGEQYFGPGTRLTVT.

This clonotype came up many times. The chain recombines TRBV7-9 with TRBJ2-7; perhaps D is TRBD1 or TRBD2 (5 bases each). V lost 5 bases, J lost 6 bases, and 14 bases lay in between. The CDR3 is 13 residues long. Germline CDR1 and CDR2: SEHNR and FQNEAQ (reference sequence). CDR3 sequence: CASSRRPGLEQYF. In DNA, the CDR3 is TGTGCCAGCAGCCGAAGACCGGGGCTCGAGCAGTACTTC.